One sample yielded the 27 T cell receptor beta chains listed below, sequenced in a study of technical replicates of blood from a few donors. Clones were read by immunoSEQ multiplex PCR, and TCRdb kept only the in-frame ones, dropping some. This sample carries 90,000 to 100,000 clones, 90% to 97% of them seen once, and the ten largest clones take 0.36%. The specimen sequenced was T cells isolated from PBMCs. Source of these receptors: a human donor in good health.

J is TRBJ2-1 and V is TRBV18, with TRBD2 identical over 13 bases. V shed 6 bases, J shed 3 bases, and the junction held 8 bases outside the gene matches. CDR3 length equals 17 residues. Looked up from germline, CDR1 is KGHSH and CDR2 is LQKENI. The CDR3 spells CASSRPTSGRIYNEQFF. In DNA, the CDR3 is TGTGCCAGCTCGCGTCCGACTAGCGGGAGGATCTACAATGAGCAGTTCTTC.

The rearrangement joins TRBV6-6 to TRBJ2-3; 9 positions agree with TRBD2. In germline, CDR1 is MNHNY, CDR2 SVGAGI (reference sequence). The CDR3 is made up of 14 amino acids. V was pared by 11 bases and J by 3 bases, with 9 bases of the junction left unmatched. CDR3 nucleotide sequence: TGTGCCGGTTCAAGGGCGGGAGGGACAGATACGCAGTATTTT. It translates to CAGSRAGGTDTQYF.

This chain links TRBV6-4 with TRBJ2-1; 12 nucleotides agree with TRBD2. Germline V lookup: CDR1 MRHNA, CDR2 SNTAGT. The length of the CDR3 is 15 residues. Losses at the gene ends were 8 bases for V and 8 bases for J; bases not matched to a gene: 10. The CDR3 sequence is CASGELAGGIYEQFF. CDR3 coding DNA: TGTGCCAGCGGCGAACTAGCGGGAGGAATCTATGAGCAGTTCTTC.

In this sample, this clone turned up once. This chain joins TRBV21-1 and TRBJ1-5; the table's TRBD1 call for D was not verified on the DNA. TRBV21-1 constitutes a pseudogene. The CDR3 is 15 residues long. CDR3 loop: CASSFNSCGNQPQHF. The CDR3 DNA follows: TGTGCCAGCAGTTTTAACAGTTGTGGCAATCAGCCCCAGCATTTT.

This clone showed up just once. The chain is built from TRBV10-3 and TRBJ2-3; 9 bases are a match to TRBD2. The germline V gene encodes CDR1 ENHRY and CDR2 SYGVKD. The V segment lost 8 bases and the J segment 6 bases; nucleotides outside the gene matches: 0. The CDR3 contains 11 residues. This chain's CDR3 is CAIAGGDTQYF. The CDR3 nucleotides are TGTGCCATCGCGGGAGGGGATACGCAGTATTTT.

The rearrangement links TRBV4-3 to TRBJ2-7; 8 nucleotides match TRBD1. This CDR3 has 15 residues. V was clipped by 0 bases and J by 3 bases; unmatched bases: 4. CDR1 and CDR2 (germline): LGHNA, YSLEER. The CDR3 spells CASSQDWTGNYEQYF. The CDR3 DNA sequence: TGCGCCAGCAGCCAAGATTGGACAGGGAACTACGAGCAGTACTTC.

The chain carries TRBV18 and TRBJ2-7, with 7 nucleotides matching TRBD2. The CDR3 is 15 amino acids. Germline CDR1 is KGHSH and CDR2 is LQKENI. Losses at the gene ends were 3 bases for V and 7 bases for J; bases not matched to a gene: 12. The DNA for the CDR3 is TGTGCCAGCTCACCCATTACTAGCGATGGGTCGGAGCAGTACTTC. Translation gives CASSPITSDGSEQYF.

Regarding this clone: One end of the junction does not line up with germline, which may come from a read error. The V and J genes are TRBV30 and TRBJ2-1, with a weak D call TRBD2 (5 bases). There are 8 residues in the CDR3. Germline lookup yields CDR1 GTSNPN and CDR2 SVGIG (reference sequence). CDR3 in amino acids: CAWTPGVF. The CDR3 nucleotides read TGTGCCTGGACCCCCGGGGTCTTC. Complete variable domain (other parts from reference TRBV30 and TRBJ2-1): SQTIHQWPATLVQPVGSPLSLECTVEGTSNPNLYWYRQAAGRGLQLLFYSVGIGQISSEVPQNLSASRPQDRQFILSSKKLLLSDSGFYLCAWTPGVFGPGTRLTVL.

The V gene is TRBV19, the J gene TRBJ2-3; TRBD2 aligns across 7 bases. The CDR3 is 17 amino acids. J gave up 5 bases and V 4 bases, and 15 bases lay outside the gene matches. From germline, CDR1 is LNHDA and CDR2 SQIVND (reference sequence). CDR3: CASSRRGEGRLVDTQYF. CDR3 nucleotide sequence: TGTGCCAGTAGTAGACGGGGGGAGGGCCGATTAGTAGATACGCAGTATTTT.

This rearrangement joins TRBV4-1 to TRBJ2-4; 7 bases are shared with TRBD1. Unmatched junction bases numbered 7, after V lost 4 bases and J lost 7 bases. The CDR3 covers 14 residues. Germline V lookup: CDR1 MGHRA, CDR2 YSYEKL. This CDR3 is CASSRSLTGNIQYF. The CDR3 coding sequence is TGCGCCAGCAGCCGAAGCTTGACAGGGAACATTCAGTACTTC.

The rearrangement joins TRBV6-1 to TRBJ2-7; perhaps TRBD1 as D (5 bases). V lost 3 bases to trimming and J lost 3 bases, with 12 bases between them. CDR1 and CDR2 (germline): MNHNS, SASEGT. CDR3 size: 14 residues. The CDR3 sequence: CASSEAGRSYEQYF. The CDR3 nucleotides read TGTGCCAGCAGTGAGGCAGGGCGGAGCTACGAGCAGTACTTC.

This sequence joins TRBV7-9 and TRBJ2-7; 8 positions match TRBD1. V was pared by 3 bases and J by 1 base, with 5 bases of the junction left unmatched. CDR1 is SEHNR and CDR2 is FQNEAQ in the germline V gene (reference sequence). This CDR3 spans 15 amino acids. The CDR3 region is CASSFPGTGSYEQYF. As DNA, the CDR3 is TGTGCCAGCAGCTTTCCCGGGACAGGTTCCTACGAGCAGTACTTC.

The chain employs TRBV18 and TRBJ1-2, with TRBD1 as a possible D gene (5 bases). This CDR3 is built from 15 residues. The germline CDR1 and CDR2 sequences are KGHSH and LQKENI. Trimming removed 1 base at V and 8 bases at J, with 17 bases between. CDR3 in amino acids: CASSPQGSGARGYTF. CDR3 sequence (DNA): TGTGCCAGCTCACCACAAGGTTCTGGGGCGCGAGGCTACACCTTC.

This clone was picked up one time. CDR3 DNA: TGCGCCAGCAGCCCACGGACAGCTGAAAAACTGTTTTTT. This sequence encodes CASSPRTAEKLFF. The chain couples TRBV4-1 to TRBJ1-4, with a possible D match to TRBD1 (6 bases). CDR3 length: 13 amino acids. From germline, CDR1 is MGHRA and CDR2 YSYEKL. V was shortened by 4 bases and J by 7 bases, with 10 bases between the two germline ends.

The chain is built from TRBV7-2 and TRBJ2-7, with 12 bases aligning to TRBD2. The CDR3 has 15 residues. Germline lookup yields CDR1 SGHTA and CDR2 FQGNSA. After removal of 5 bases from V and 3 bases from J, the junction contained 5 bases not matched to a gene. In DNA form, the CDR3 reads TGTGCCAGCAGCACCGGGACTAGCGGGTTCTACGAGCAGTACTTC. Encoded protein: CASSTGTSGFYEQYF.

This chain uses TRBV29-1 with TRBJ2-1, with D hard to call. V dropped 3 bases and J dropped 9 bases, with 9 bases sitting between them. CDR1 and CDR2 from the germline V gene are SQVTM and ANQGSEA. The CDR3 spans 11 residues. CDR3 region: CSVELVSEQFF. In nucleotides, the CDR3 is TGCAGCGTTGAGTTAGTATCTGAGCAGTTCTTC.

V gene TRBV10-3 combines with J gene TRBJ1-1; 10 bases map to TRBD1. This CDR3 spans 14 amino acids. Germline CDR1 is ENHRY and CDR2 is SYGVKD. The V segment lost 4 bases and the J segment 7 bases; nucleotides outside the gene matches: 6. CDR3 nucleotides: TGTGCCATCAGTGGGGGACAGGGGTGGGGTGAAGCTTTCTTT. This encodes CAISGGQGWGEAFF.

The chain employs TRBV28 and TRBJ1-2, with 9 bases that match TRBD1. Germline loops: CDR1 MDHEN, CDR2 SYDVKM. The CDR3 is 14 amino acids. The V and J ends lost 3 bases and 4 bases, in that order; junction bases with no gene match: 3. CDR3 sequence reads: CASSLGGQGYGYTF. CDR3 in DNA: TGTGCCAGCAGTTTGGGGGGACAGGGCTATGGCTACACCTTC.

The chain combines TRBV2 with TRBJ2-1, with 8 bases that match TRBD1. The ends lost 7 bases at V and 9 bases at J; junction bases unmatched: 14. CDR3 length: 15 residues. The germline gives CDR1 SNHLY, CDR2 FYNNEI. The CDR3 DNA follows: TGTGCCAGCAAGGGCGGCAGGACAGGGTCTATTGAGCAGTTCTTC. It specifies CASKGGRTGSIEQFF.

CDR3 DNA: TGTGCCAGTACCGTGGACAGGGACACTGAAGCTTTCTTT. It encodes CASTVDRDTEAFF. The rearrangement uses TRBV19 and TRBJ1-1, with TRBD1 identical over 8 bases. CDR1 and CDR2 (germline): LNHDA, SQIVND (reference sequence). Trimming cost V 7 bases and J 3 bases; bases outside gene matches: 4. The CDR3 length is 13 residues.

This clone was picked up a small number of times. This chain links TRBV2 with TRBJ2-3; 7 bases match TRBD2. Trimming took 2 bases from V and 2 from J; bases not matched to a gene: 7. Germline assignment: CDR1 SNHLY and CDR2 FYNNEI. The CDR3 length is 16 residues. The CDR3 reads CASSERASGTTDTQYF. The CDR3, as DNA: TGTGCCAGCAGTGAACGGGCTAGCGGAACCACAGATACGCAGTATTTT. Full variable domain (missing parts from reference TRBV2 and TRBJ2-3): EPEVTQTPSHQVTQMGQEVILRCVPISNHLYFYWYRQILGQKVEFLVSFYNNEISEKSEIFDDQFSVERPDGSNFTLKIRSTKLEDSAMYFCASSERASGTTDTQYFGPGTRLTVL.

The chain combines TRBV9 with TRBJ2-2; 13 bases align to TRBD2. The J segment lost 5 bases and the V segment lost 4 bases, leaving 11 bases of the junction unmatched. Germline-derived CDR1 and CDR2 are SGDLS and YYNGEE. This CDR3 comprises 18 residues. CDR3: CASSPSLILAGGTGELFF. The CDR3 coding sequence is TGTGCCAGCAGCCCCTCGCTCATACTAGCGGGAGGGACCGGGGAGCTGTTTTTT.

This rearrangement joins TRBV19 to TRBJ1-2; no clear D gene. The CDR3 is made up of 15 amino acids. The germline V and J ends were trimmed by 5 bases and 4 bases, with 17 bases remaining between them. CDR1 and CDR2 from the germline V gene are LNHDA and SQIVND (reference sequence). In nucleotides, the CDR3 is TGTGCCAGTAGTCCTATGTTGGGAGGATTCTATGGCTACACCTTC. Its translation: CASSPMLGGFYGYTF.

The count of this clone is one. The gene calls are TRBV5-1 and TRBJ2-7, with TRBD1 matching 8 bases. Germline V gives CDR1 SGHRS, CDR2 YFSETQ. The junction had 11 bases not matched to a gene; V was cut back by 4 bases and J by 5 bases. The CDR3 length is 15 residues. CDR3 bases: TGCGCCAGCAGCGCCGGACAGGGTCTGTTCCACGAGCAGTACTTC. The encoded protein is CASSAGQGLFHEQYF.

In DNA form, the CDR3 reads TGTGCCAGCAGCTTAGCAGGCGGGAGGGCCCCATCTTTAAATGAGCAGTTCTTC. Protein: CASSLAGGRAPSLNEQFF. V and J are TRBV7-6 and TRBJ2-1; TRBD2 aligns across 9 bases. In germline, CDR1 is SGHVS, CDR2 FNYEAQ. V shed 0 bases, J shed 7 bases, and the junction held 13 bases outside the gene matches. This CDR3 has 18 residues.

The chain joins TRBV27 to TRBJ2-6; perhaps TRBD1 as D (6 bases). This CDR3 contains 15 residues. Trimming removed 5 bases at V and 4 bases at J, with 12 bases between. Germline assignment: CDR1 MNHEY and CDR2 SMNVEV (reference sequence). As DNA, the CDR3 is TGTGCCAGCAGTCCGGCAGGGGCAGGGGCCAACGTCCTGACTTTC. As protein: CASSPAGAGANVLTF.

This clone was seen only once. The chain carries TRBV19 and TRBJ1-1; maybe TRBD1 (5 bases). V was pared by 3 bases and J by 5 bases, with 13 bases between. The germline CDR1 and CDR2 sequences are LNHDA and SQIVND (reference sequence). The CDR3 loop spans 14 amino acids. CDR3 in amino acids: CASSIDGGGTEAFF. The CDR3 nucleotides are TGTGCCAGTAGTATCGACGGCGGGGGGACTGAAGCTTTCTTT. Full variable domain (remainder filled in from reference TRBV19 and TRBJ1-1): DGGITQSPKYLFRKEGQNVTLSCEQNLNHDAMYWYRQDPGQGLRLIYYSQIVNDFQKGDIAEGYSVSREKKESFPLTVTSAQKNPTAFYLCASSIDGGGTEAFFGQGTRLTVV.